This record looks at one T cell receptor (beta chain) sequence and its context. Antigen: not known. Here immunoSEQ multiplex PCR was the method, and the copy in TCRdb shows in-frame clones only, minus some. The sample gives tens of thousands of clones, 87% of which show up once; 14% to 15% is in the top ten. The sample is drawn from a study of PD-L1 blockade in urothelial cancer. Study-wide background: Male sex and bladder-origin urothelial cancer characterized most of the roughly 29 patients. Researchers looked at the blood 3 weeks (second dose) and 6 weeks after treatment began. Median T cell yield per blood sample was more than 130,000 cells.

Time point given: pretreatment peripheral blood. The trim removed 0 bases at V and 3 bases at J, leaving 8 bases unmatched. CDR1 is LGHNA and CDR2 is YSLEER in the germline V gene. The CDR3 runs 18 residues. Study-wide results and limits: At the 3-week point, tumor-associated blood clones expanded more in durable-benefit patients.

This receptor was taken from a woman aged 55-69 years with urothelial cancer. Material: PBMCs, obtained around atezolizumab (anti-PD-L1) treatment. J is TRBJ2-2 and V is TRBV4-3, with 9 bases identical to TRBD1. The CDR3 sequence: CASSQEGQGQGYTGELFF. The CDR3 coding sequence is TGCGCCAGCAGCCAAGAGGGTCAGGGACAGGGTTACACCGGGGAGCTGTTTTTT.